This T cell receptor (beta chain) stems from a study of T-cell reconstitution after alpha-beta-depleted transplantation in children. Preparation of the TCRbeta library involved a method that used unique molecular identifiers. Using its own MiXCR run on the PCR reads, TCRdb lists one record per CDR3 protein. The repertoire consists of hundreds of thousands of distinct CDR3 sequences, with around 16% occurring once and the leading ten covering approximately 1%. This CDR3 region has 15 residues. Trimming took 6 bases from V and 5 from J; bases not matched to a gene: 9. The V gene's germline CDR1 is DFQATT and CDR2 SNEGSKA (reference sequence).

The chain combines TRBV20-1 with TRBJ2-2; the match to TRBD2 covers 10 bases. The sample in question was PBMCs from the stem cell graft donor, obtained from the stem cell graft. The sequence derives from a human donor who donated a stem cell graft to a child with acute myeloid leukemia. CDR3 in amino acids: CSAPKAGGMTGELFF. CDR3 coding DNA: TGCAGTGCACCCAAAGCGGGGGGGATGACCGGGGAGCTGTTTTTT.